This TCR beta chain emerged from a study of T-cell reconstitution after alpha-beta-depleted transplantation in children. Unique molecular identifiers tagged the TCRbeta library. TCRdb ran MiXCR on the PCR reads and lists one entry per CDR3 protein. The sample yields hundreds of thousands of distinct CDR3 sequences, about 12% seen once. Germline-derived CDR1 and CDR2 are DFQATT and SNEGSKA (reference sequence). CDR3 length equals 16 residues. Unmatched junction bases numbered 9, after V lost 5 bases and J lost 2 bases. This clonotype occurred many times. The chain employs TRBV20-1 and TRBJ2-2; 9 nucleotides match TRBD1. The specimen was PBMCs from the stem cell graft donor, collected from the stem cell graft. This TCR derives from a human donor who donated a stem cell graft to a child with acute lymphoblastic leukemia. The CDR3 loop reads CSAPHPGQGNTGELFF. CDR3 sequence (DNA): TGCAGTGCTCCTCACCCGGGACAGGGTAACACCGGGGAGCTGTTTTTT.